This TCR beta chain came from a study of CD8 T cells in Susac syndrome (dated by TCRdb to between 2018 and 2021). Looking at the study overall: Repertoire sequencing was used to test whether CD8+ T cell activation and differentiation in Susac syndrome was antigen driven. Clonality of the CD8+ T cell repertoire was compared between more than 10 healthy donors, about 14 Susac syndrome patients and approximately 16 multiple sclerosis patients.

Notes on this clonotype: What antigen it recognizes has not been identified. Base-call qualities are not available, and no considerably larger clone is one nucleotide away.

What the work shows at the level of the full study, not this receptor alone: The study acknowledged that relatively few individuals were included in the TCR sequencing and HLA analysis.

Peripheral blood CD8+ and CD4+ T cells from healthy donors, Susac syndrome patients and multiple sclerosis patients were profiled by high-throughput TCR beta sequencing. The multiple sclerosis controls were treatment-naive patients whose relapsing-remitting disease, either stable or active, fulfilled the revised McDonald criteria. CD8+ TEMRA cells were enriched by FACS, while bulk CD8+ and CD4+ T cells were purified by magnetic negative isolation. Blood was collected in EDTA tubes and processed within 24 hours, with PBMCs isolated through density gradient centrifugation. PBMCs destined for TCR sequencing were cryopreserved in liquid nitrogen and later thawed in a 37 °C water bath. The sorted or isolated CD4+, CD8+ and CD8+ TEMRA cells reached a purity of at least 90%. RNA was extracted using the RNeasy kit, and roughly 0.45 to 1 ug of the RNA was reverse transcribed with random hexamers. TCR beta CDR3 regions were amplified with the immunoSEQ multiplex PCR assay covering 54 Vbeta and 13 Jbeta segments. Bias from PCR amplification was corrected by using a synthetic template baseline for primer optimization and for computational correction. The paper's data handling went like this. Only productive sequences were kept, with reads annotated to V, D and J genes according to IMGT and analyzed in immunoSEQ Analyzer. Clonality was calculated as one minus the Shannon entropy normalized by log2 of the number of productive unique sequences. Public and private clones were assessed among the 100 most prevalent clones of each patient and control. Clones were defined as Susac-specific if absent from the healthy and MS cohorts, from 900 to 1,300 published viral clones and from other ImmuneACCESS disease sequences. TCRdb itself trimmed the public reads at Q25 with fastp, ran MiXCR and retained productive beta chains. Merged by CDR3 protein, the rows form single entries marked with the most common genes and DNA. V and J calls and clone size were set by TCRdb, not the authors. This sample holds roughly 400,000 distinct CDR3 sequences; more than 70% were observed only once. The ten largest account for about 0.12% of the sample.

The V and J ends are trimmed by 4 bases and 9 bases, leaving 17 bases between them. Its CDR3 holds 14 amino acids, cysteine through phenylalanine. This entry keeps only the CDR3 DNA: 42 bases, framed from base 1. For CDR1 and CDR2, the germline V gene (reference sequence) lists SGHNT and YYREEE. Material: CD8+ T cells from PBMCs. The source is a human donor with multiple sclerosis. The sequence is built from TRBV5-4 and TRBJ2-1; the D gene is perhaps TRBD1, from 6 matching bases. The sequenced DNA is TGTGCCAGCAGCCCCGGGGCAGGGGAGTTTGAGCAGTTCTTC. Translated, this gives CASSPGAGEFEQFF.